This is a list of T cell receptor beta chains from one sample in a study of cytomegalovirus exposure and HLA in healthy donors. Assay: immunoSEQ multiplex PCR; the TCRdb copy retains only in-frame clones and omits some. The sample holds approximately 140,000 clones, about 79% seen once. What was sequenced was PBMCs. Every receptor here comes from a man aged 50 to 59 in good health and CMV-seronegative. The CDR3 runs from the conserved cysteine through the conserved F or W. Each record gives: CDR3 protein, J gene, V gene.

CASSVGIHGESEAFF,TRBJ1-1,TRBV9
CASSVVGENTEAFF,TRBJ1-1,TRBV9
CASSKMGASTYEQYF,TRBJ2-7,TRBV19
CASSLAFSLAKNIQYF,TRBJ2-4,TRBV5-1
CASSYSGSAFNGYTF,TRBJ1-2,TRBV6-6
CASSADSGGAYEQYF,TRBJ2-7,TRBV5-1
CATRGQWNTEAFF,TRBJ1-1,TRBV15
CASRGGTGGGGTEAFF,TRBJ1-1,TRBV27
CASSLALTGQRAEQYF,TRBJ2-7,TRBV5-1
CASSPGGTGVLSYTF,TRBJ1-2,TRBV7-2
CASSQDYSSYEQYF,TRBJ2-7,TRBV4-3
CASSQESWGRSSYEQYF,TRBJ2-7,TRBV4-3
CASSPTPAAYEQYF,TRBJ2-7,TRBV7-6
CASSSEGASNGYTF,TRBJ1-2,TRBV2
CASGPTMGGETQYF,TRBJ2-5,TRBV5-6
CASSQESSDSGNTIYF,TRBJ1-3,TRBV4-2
CASSLESSGELFF,TRBJ2-2,TRBV5-1
CASSSFNQPQHF,TRBJ1-5,TRBV6-5
CASSIAQGSSYEQYF,TRBJ2-7,TRBV19
CASSLGNRAGEQYF,TRBJ2-7,TRBV7-9
CASSLDRGLNTEAFF,TRBJ1-1,TRBV7-8
CASSDLRNGETQYF,TRBJ2-5,TRBV9
CASRAPSRGEGNYGYTF,TRBJ1-2,TRBV7-2
CASSLDRDRGEYEQYF,TRBJ2-7,TRBV7-9
CASSSIAGGLRQDTQYF,TRBJ2-3,TRBV7-8
CASSPSGGIDTQYF,TRBJ2-3,TRBV7-2
CASSRITRDYGYTF,TRBJ1-2,TRBV19
CASRSTGGSGYTF,TRBJ1-2,TRBV6-5
CSVGSGQGSYEQYF,TRBJ2-7,TRBV29-1
CASEWRRVRGGEAFF,TRBJ1-1,TRBV11-2
CASSPSEGGGTQYF,TRBJ2-3,TRBV18
CASSSVAPHLYGYTF,TRBJ1-2,TRBV6-6
CSVEETRLEGGELFF,TRBJ2-2,TRBV29-1
CASSYSGELLNYGYTF,TRBJ1-2,TRBV6-5
CASSLGTRDSPLHF,TRBJ1-6,TRBV5-1
CASSFASSKPNQPQHF,TRBJ1-5,TRBV5-6
CASSSTGTEAFF,TRBJ1-1,TRBV7-9
CASSLMESSYEQYF,TRBJ2-7,TRBV5-1
CASSWGPRGYTGELFF,TRBJ2-2,TRBV5-1
CASSQWDRSPGGYTF,TRBJ1-2,TRBV4-3
CASSESSLNRVLYGYTF,TRBJ1-2,TRBV6-1
CASSSQGAGEQFF,TRBJ2-1,TRBV5-1
CASSQALAGVNTGELFF,TRBJ2-2,TRBV4-3
CASSPRVSGDEQFF,TRBJ2-1,TRBV27
CASSYTDTEAFF,TRBJ1-1,TRBV11-2
CASSIDGGSMTDTQYF,TRBJ2-3,TRBV19
CASSVGPGGSVSYEQYF,TRBJ2-7,TRBV9
CASSQSDRAQSPLHF,TRBJ1-6,TRBV23-1
CATSRDRGYEQYF,NA,TRBV15
CASSLTIGSTGGTYEQYF,TRBJ2-7,TRBV5-6
CAISASGTPAEQYF,TRBJ2-7,TRBV10-3
CAWAIWGGGYGYTF,TRBJ1-2,TRBV30
CASSYSTLDSYGYTF,TRBJ1-2,TRBV6-5